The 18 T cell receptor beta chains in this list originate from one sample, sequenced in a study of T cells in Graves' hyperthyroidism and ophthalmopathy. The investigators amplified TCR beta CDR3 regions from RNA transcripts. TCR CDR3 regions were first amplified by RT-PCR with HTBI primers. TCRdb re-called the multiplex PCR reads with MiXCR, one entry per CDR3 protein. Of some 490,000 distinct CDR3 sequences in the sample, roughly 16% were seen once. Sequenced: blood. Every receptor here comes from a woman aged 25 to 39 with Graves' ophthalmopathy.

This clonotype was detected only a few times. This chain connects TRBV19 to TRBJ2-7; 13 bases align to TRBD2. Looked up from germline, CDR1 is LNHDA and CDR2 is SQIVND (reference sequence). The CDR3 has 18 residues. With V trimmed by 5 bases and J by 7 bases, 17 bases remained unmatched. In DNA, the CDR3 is TGTGCCAGTAGTCCAATCGGGACTAGCGGGACTCTCCCGAGGGAGCAGTACTTC. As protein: CASSPIGTSGTLPREQYF.

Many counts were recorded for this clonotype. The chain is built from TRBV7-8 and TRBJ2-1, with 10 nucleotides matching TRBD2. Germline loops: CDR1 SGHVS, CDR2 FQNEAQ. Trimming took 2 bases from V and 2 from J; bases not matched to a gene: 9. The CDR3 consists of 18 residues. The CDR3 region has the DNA TGTGCCAGCAGCTTAAAGGGGAGAGCGGGAGGGACCTACAATGAGCAGTTCTTC. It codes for CASSLKGRAGGTYNEQFF.

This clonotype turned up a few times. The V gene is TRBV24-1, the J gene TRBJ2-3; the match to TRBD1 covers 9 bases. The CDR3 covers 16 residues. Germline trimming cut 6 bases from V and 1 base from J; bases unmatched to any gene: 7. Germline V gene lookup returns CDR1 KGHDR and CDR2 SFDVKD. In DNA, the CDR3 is TGTGCCACCAGTCCAAAACGGACAGGGGGCACAGATACGCAGTATTTT. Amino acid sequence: CATSPKRTGGTDTQYF.

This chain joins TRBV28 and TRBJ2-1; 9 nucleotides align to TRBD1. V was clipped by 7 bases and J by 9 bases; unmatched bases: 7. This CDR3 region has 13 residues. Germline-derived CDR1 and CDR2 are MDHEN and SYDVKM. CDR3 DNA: TGTGCCAGCATGGGACAGGGCGGGGGTGAGCAGTTCTTC. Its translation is CASMGQGGGEQFF.

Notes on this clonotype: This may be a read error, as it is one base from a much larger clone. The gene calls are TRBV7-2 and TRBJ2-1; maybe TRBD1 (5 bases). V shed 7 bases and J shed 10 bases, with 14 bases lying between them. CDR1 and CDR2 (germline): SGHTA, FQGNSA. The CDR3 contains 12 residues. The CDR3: CASTPIKGEQFF. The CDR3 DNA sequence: TGTGCCAGCACCCCTATAAAGGGGGAGCAGTTCTTC.

CDR3 amino acids: CASSLLQGSYNEQFF. DNA of the CDR3: TGTGCCAGCAGCTTGTTACAGGGCTCCTACAATGAGCAGTTCTTC. The V and J genes are TRBV5-4 and TRBJ2-1; D is perhaps TRBD1 (6 bases). The CDR3 is 15 amino acids. The V end was cut by 1 base, the J end by 0 bases, with 8 bases between. In germline, CDR1 is SGHNT, CDR2 YYREEE (reference sequence).

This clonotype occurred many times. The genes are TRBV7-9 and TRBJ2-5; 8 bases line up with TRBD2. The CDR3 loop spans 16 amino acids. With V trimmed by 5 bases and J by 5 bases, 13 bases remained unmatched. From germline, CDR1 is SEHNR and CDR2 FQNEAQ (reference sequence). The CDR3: CASSRSGTSLGETQYF. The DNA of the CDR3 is TGTGCCAGCAGCAGGAGCGGGACTAGTCTCGGGGAGACCCAGTACTTC.

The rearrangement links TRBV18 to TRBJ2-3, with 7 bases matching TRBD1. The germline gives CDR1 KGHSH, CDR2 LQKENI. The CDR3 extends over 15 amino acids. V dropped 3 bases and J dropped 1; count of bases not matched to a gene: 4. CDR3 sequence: CASSPGQLGTDTQYF. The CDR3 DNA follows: TGTGCCAGCTCACCGGGACAGTTAGGCACAGATACGCAGTATTTT.

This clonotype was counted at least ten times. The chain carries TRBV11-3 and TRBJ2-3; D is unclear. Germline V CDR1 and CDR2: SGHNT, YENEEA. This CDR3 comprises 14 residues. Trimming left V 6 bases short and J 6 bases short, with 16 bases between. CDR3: CASSPDGATDTQYF. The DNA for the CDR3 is TGTGCCAGCAGTCCCGACGGAGCCACGGATACGCAGTATTTT. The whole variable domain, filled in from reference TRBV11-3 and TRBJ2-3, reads EAGVVQSPRYKIIEKKQPVAFWCNPISGHNTLYWYLQNLGQGPELLIRYENEEAVDDSQLPKDRFSAERLKGVDSTLKIQPAELGDSAVYLCASSPDGATDTQYFGPGTRLTVL.

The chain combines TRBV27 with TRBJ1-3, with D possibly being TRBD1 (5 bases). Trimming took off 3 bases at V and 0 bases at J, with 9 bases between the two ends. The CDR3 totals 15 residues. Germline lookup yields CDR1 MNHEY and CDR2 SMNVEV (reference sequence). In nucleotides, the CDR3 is TGTGCCAGCAGTTTGCGGGGCTACTCTGGAAACACCATATATTTT. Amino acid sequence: CASSLRGYSGNTIYF.

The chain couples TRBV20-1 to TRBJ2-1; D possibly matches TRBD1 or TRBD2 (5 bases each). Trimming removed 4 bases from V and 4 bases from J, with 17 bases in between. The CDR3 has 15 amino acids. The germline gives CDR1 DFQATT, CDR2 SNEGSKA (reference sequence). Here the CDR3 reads CSATFLGAPYNEQFF. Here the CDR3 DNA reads TGCAGTGCTACGTTCCTCGGGGCCCCATACAATGAGCAGTTCTTC.

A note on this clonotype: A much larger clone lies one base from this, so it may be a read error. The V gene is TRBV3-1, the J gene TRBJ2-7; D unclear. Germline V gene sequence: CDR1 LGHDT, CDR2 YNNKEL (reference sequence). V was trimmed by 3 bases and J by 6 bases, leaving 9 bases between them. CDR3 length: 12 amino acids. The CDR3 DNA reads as TGTGCCAGCAGCCATGATTGGGGCGAGCAGTACTTC. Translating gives CASSHDWGEQYF.

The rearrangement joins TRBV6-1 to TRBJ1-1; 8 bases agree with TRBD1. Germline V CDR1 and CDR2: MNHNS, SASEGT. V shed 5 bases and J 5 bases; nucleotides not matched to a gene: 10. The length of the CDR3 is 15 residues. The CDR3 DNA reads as TGTGCCAGCAGTACAAGGGCAGGGGGCCTGACTGAAGCTTTCTTT. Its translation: CASSTRAGGLTEAFF.

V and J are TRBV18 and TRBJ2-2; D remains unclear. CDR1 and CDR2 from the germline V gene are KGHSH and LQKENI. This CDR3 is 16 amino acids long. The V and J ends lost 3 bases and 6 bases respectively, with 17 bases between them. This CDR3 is CASSPDGLGASGELFF. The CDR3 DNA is TGTGCCAGCTCACCCGACGGATTAGGAGCTTCCGGGGAGCTGTTTTTT.

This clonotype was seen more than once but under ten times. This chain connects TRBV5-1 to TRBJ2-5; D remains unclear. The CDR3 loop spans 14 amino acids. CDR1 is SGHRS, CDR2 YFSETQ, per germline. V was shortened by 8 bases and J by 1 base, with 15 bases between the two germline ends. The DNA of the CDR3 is TGCGCCAGTGGTAAATCGAGGACCCAAGAGACCCAGTACTTC. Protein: CASGKSRTQETQYF. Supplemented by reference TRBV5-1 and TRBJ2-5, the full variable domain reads KAGVTQTPRYLIKTRGQQVTLSCSPISGHRSVSWYQQTPGQGLQFLFEYFSETQRNKGNFPGRFSGRQFSNSRSEMNVSTLELGDSALYLCASGKSRTQETQYFGPGTRLLVL.

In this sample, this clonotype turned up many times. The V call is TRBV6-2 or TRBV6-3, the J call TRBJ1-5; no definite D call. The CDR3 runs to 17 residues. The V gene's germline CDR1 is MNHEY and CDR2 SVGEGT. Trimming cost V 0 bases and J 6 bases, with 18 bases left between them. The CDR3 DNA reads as TGTGCCAGCAGTTACTCGATGGTAATGGGGATTTTTCAGCCCCAGCATTTT. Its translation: CASSYSMVMGIFQPQHF.

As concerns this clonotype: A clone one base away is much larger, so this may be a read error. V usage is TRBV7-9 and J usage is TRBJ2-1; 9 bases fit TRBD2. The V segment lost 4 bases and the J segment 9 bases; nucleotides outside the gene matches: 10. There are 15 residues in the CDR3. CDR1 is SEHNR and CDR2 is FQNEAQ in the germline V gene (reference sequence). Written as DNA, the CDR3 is TGTGCCAGCAGCTCATTAGCGGGAGTAGGAACTGAGCAGTTCTTC. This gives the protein CASSSLAGVGTEQFF.

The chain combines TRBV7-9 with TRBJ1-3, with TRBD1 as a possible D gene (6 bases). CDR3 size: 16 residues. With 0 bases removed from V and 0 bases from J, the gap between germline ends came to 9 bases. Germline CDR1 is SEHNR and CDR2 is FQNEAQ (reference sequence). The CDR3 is CASSLAQGSSGNTIYF. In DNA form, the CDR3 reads TGTGCCAGCAGCTTAGCGCAGGGGAGCTCTGGAAACACCATATATTTT.